Listed below are T cell receptor beta chains from one sample, sequenced in a study of blood T cell repertoires in COVID-19. Sequenced by immunoSEQ multiplex PCR; TCRdb stores in-frame clones only, minus some. The top ten clones hold around 3.5% of a sample with 150,000 to 190,000 clones, over 60% of them seen once. The sample taken for sequencing was peripheral blood. Receptors were obtained from a woman of 80 years or more with acute or convalescent COVID-19. CDR3s include the opening cysteine and the closing phenylalanine or tryptophan. D genes are given only for firm matches. Only part of the rows carry a size: once, few, many, or a class if the clone is expanded.

j_call clone_size d_call v_call cdr3_aa cdr3_nt
TRBJ2-2 NA NA TRBV9 CASKGLANTGELFF TGTGCCAGCAAGGGGCTAGCGAACACCGGGGAGCTGTTTTTT
TRBJ1-1 NA TRBD1 TRBV5-1 CASSLGGTDRNTEAFF TGCGCCAGCAGCTTGGGAGGGACAGATCGAAACACTGAAGCTTTCTTT
TRBJ1-5 NA NA TRBV19 CASSSGHTGQPQHF TGTGCCAGTAGTTCCGGACATACGGGTCAGCCCCAGCATTTT
TRBJ1-5 NA NA TRBV5-5 CASSHLGAINQPQHF TGTGCCAGCAGCCACCTAGGAGCAATCAATCAGCCCCAGCATTTT
TRBJ1-1 few NA TRBV20-1 CSASVNRELGAFF TGCAGTGCTAGTGTTAACAGGGAGCTAGGAGCTTTCTTT
TRBJ2-1 NA TRBD1 TRBV3-1/TRBV3-2 CASSPGTGTGNEQFF TGTGCCAGCAGCCCAGGGACTGGGACAGGGAATGAGCAGTTCTTC
TRBJ1-1 NA NA TRBV5-1 CASSLAGATYTEAFF TGCGCCAGCAGCTTGGCTGGGGCGACCTACACTGAAGCTTTCTTT
TRBJ2-7 NA TRBD2 TRBV7-6 CASSLNTGLPTYEQYF TGTGCCAGCAGCTTAAATACGGGACTACCGACCTACGAGCAGTACTTC
TRBJ1-1 few TRBD1 TRBV7-8 CASSLTGATEAFF TGTGCCAGCAGCCTTACAGGGGCCACTGAAGCTTTCTTT
TRBJ1-5 once NA TRBV6-5 CASTRIHSNQPQHF TGTGCCAGCACCAGGATACATAGCAATCAGCCCCAGCATTTT
TRBJ1-2 NA NA TRBV7-3 CASSLTGAEGYTF TGTGCCAGCAGCTTAACGGGGGCGGAAGGCTACACCTTC
TRBJ2-6 NA NA TRBV6-2/TRBV6-3 CASSYSSSGANVLTF TGTGCCAGCAGTTACTCGAGCTCTGGGGCCAACGTCCTGACTTTC
TRBJ2-4 NA TRBD2 TRBV19 CASSRGVDIQYF TGTGCCAGTAGCCGGGGGGTGGACATTCAGTACTTC
TRBJ1-6 NA NA TRBV4-3 CASSRDGGVRSPLHF TGCGCCAGCAGCCGGGACGGAGGGGTTAGATCACCCCTCCACTTT
TRBJ2-1 NA TRBD1 TRBV5-1 CASSSGQGVIEQFF TGCGCCAGCAGCTCGGGACAGGGAGTTATTGAGCAGTTCTTC
TRBJ1-1 few TRBD1 TRBV3-1/TRBV3-2 CASTYGEGAVAFF TGTGCCAGCACATACGGTGAGGGGGCTGTAGCTTTCTTT
TRBJ1-3 few NA TRBV19 CASSHPSGNTIYF TGTGCCAGTAGTCATCCATCTGGAAACACCATATATTTT
TRBJ1-4 NA NA TRBV29-1 CSVVEFSERKLFF TGCAGCGTTGTTGAATTCTCGGAGCGGAAACTGTTTTTT
TRBJ1-2 NA NA TRBV2 CASSETRAEGGYTF TGTGCCAGCAGTGAAACGAGGGCCGAGGGTGGCTACACCTTC
TRBJ1-5 medium-sized NA TRBV6-2/TRBV6-3 CASSYGRARGQPQHF TGTGCCAGCAGTTACGGCCGGGCCAGGGGACAGCCCCAGCATTTT